One sample yielded the 8 T cell receptor beta chains listed below, sequenced in a study of blood T cells in healthy people across ages (dated by TCRdb to the mid-2010s). Libraries were constructed by 5' RACE. Sequencing relied on an Illumina HiSeq 2500. A second PCR of about 6 to 11 cycles was performed with a sample-barcoded 5' primer and a J-beta primer mix. Using fastp at Q25 and MiXCR, TCRdb reprocessed the public reads and kept productive beta chains. Rows with one shared CDR3 protein collapse into an entry with the most common genes and DNA. This sample comprises hundreds of thousands of distinct CDR3 sequences, 29% of them detected only once. The ten largest clones represent 17% of the sample. Sequencing was carried out using blood. Receptors originate from a woman of 80 years or more in good health.

This clonotype appeared many times. This chain links TRBV7-2 with TRBJ2-6, with D hard to call. V lost 7 bases and J lost 1, with 8 bases in between. The CDR3 covers 14 residues. Germline CDR1 is SGHTA and CDR2 is FQGNSA. For the CDR3, the DNA is TGTGCCAGCACCCAGGTTTCTGGGGCCAACGTCCTGACTTTC. The encoded protein is CASTQVSGANVLTF.

The chain is built from TRBV7-2 and TRBJ2-2; 9 positions match TRBD2. Germline V CDR1 and CDR2: SGHTA, FQGNSA. CDR3 size: 15 residues. The J segment lost 8 bases and the V segment lost 3 bases, leaving 7 bases of the junction unmatched. CDR3 loop: CASSLGLAHLGELFF. The CDR3 nucleotides read TGTGCCAGCAGCTTGGGACTAGCCCATCTTGGGGAGCTGTTTTTT.

Regarding this clonotype: A much more abundant neighbour one base away suggests this may be a read error. J is TRBJ2-7 and V is TRBV2; 7 bases line up with TRBD1. The CDR3 is 15 amino acids. V was clipped by 6 bases and J by 0 bases; unmatched bases: 8. Germline V gives CDR1 SNHLY, CDR2 FYNNEI. The CDR3 spells CASRDNRGSSYEQYF. The CDR3 region has the DNA TGTGCCAGCAGAGACAACAGGGGCTCCTCCTACGAGCAGTACTTC.

Remarks on this clonotype: Just one base apart from a much larger clone, this may be a read error. V usage is TRBV6-6 and J usage is TRBJ2-3; 9 bases line up with TRBD1. Germline CDR1 and CDR2: MNHNY and SVGAGI (reference sequence). The V and J ends lost 7 bases and 4 bases, in that order; junction bases with no gene match: 6. The CDR3 sequence is 14 residues long. This CDR3 reads CASTGQGFADTQYF. In nucleotides, the CDR3 is TGTGCCAGCACGGGACAGGGATTCGCAGATACGCAGTATTTT.

This clonotype was seen a handful of times. This chain connects TRBV6-1 to TRBJ2-3, with 11 bases fitting TRBD1. Looked up from germline, CDR1 is MNHNS and CDR2 is SASEGT. V lost 5 bases to trimming and J lost 6 bases; unmatched junction nucleotides: 10. The CDR3 is made up of 16 amino acids. The CDR3 coding sequence is TGTGCCAGCAGTTTAACCGGGACAGGGGGGCGGGATACGCAGTATTTT. As protein: CASSLTGTGGRDTQYF.

This clonotype was seen a few times. With a far larger clone one base away, a read error is the likely cause. CDR3 sequence: CASSLAGAGANVRTF. The CDR3 DNA reads TGTGCCAGCAGTTTGGCGGGGGCCGGGGCCAACGTCCGGACTTTC. V and J are TRBV12-3 or TRBV12-4 and TRBJ2-6; D is possibly TRBD2 (7 bases). This CDR3 contains 15 residues.

The rearrangement uses TRBV3-1 and TRBJ2-3, with a weak D call TRBD2 (6 bases). The ends were cut back, 1 base at V and 2 bases at J, with 13 bases in the middle. Looked up from germline, CDR1 is LGHDT and CDR2 is YNNKEL (reference sequence). The CDR3 covers 16 residues. The CDR3: CASSQAFAGLTDTQYF. CDR3 bases: TGTGCCAGCAGCCAAGCATTCGCGGGACTCACAGATACGCAGTATTTT.

This clonotype was seen ten or more times. The rearrangement links TRBV6-5 to TRBJ2-7; 10 bases line up with TRBD1. The CDR3 has 15 amino acids. Germline V lookup: CDR1 MNHEY, CDR2 SVGAGI. The junction had 7 bases not matched to a gene; V was cut back by 5 bases and J by 3 bases. This chain's CDR3 is CASSPGQGGRYEQYF. The CDR3 nucleotides are TGTGCCAGCAGTCCCGGACAGGGGGGCCGCTACGAGCAGTACTTC.